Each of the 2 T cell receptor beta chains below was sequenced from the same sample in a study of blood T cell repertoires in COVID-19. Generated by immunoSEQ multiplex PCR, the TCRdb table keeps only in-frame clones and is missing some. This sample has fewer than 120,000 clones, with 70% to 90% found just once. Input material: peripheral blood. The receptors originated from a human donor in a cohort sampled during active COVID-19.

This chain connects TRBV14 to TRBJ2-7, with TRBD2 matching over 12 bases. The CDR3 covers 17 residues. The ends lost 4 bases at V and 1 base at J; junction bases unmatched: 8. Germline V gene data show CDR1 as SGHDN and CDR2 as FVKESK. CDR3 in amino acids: CASSRRGLAGDSYEQYF. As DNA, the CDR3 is TGTGCCAGCAGCCGGAGGGGACTAGCGGGTGATTCCTACGAGCAGTACTTC.

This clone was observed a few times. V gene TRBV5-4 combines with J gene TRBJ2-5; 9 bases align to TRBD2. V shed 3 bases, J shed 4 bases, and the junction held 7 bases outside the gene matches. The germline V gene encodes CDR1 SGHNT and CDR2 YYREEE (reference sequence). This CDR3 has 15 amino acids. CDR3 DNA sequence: TGTGCCAGCAGCTCATCAGCGGGGGGAAGAGAGACCCAGTACTTC. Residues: CASSSSAGGRETQYF.